This T cell receptor (beta chain) is from a study of T cell responses to AZD1222 COVID-19 vaccine. General study results and limits: Spike-specific TCR depth and breadth grew after two AZD1222 doses. Repertoire samples came only from after the peak T cell response.

Clones were read by immunoSEQ multiplex PCR, and TCRdb kept only the in-frame ones, dropping some. Seen here are tens of thousands of clones, around nine tenths observed once, and the top ten hold approximately 5%. Notes on this clone: What it recognizes is unknown.

J was trimmed by 5 bases and V by 5 bases; bases with no gene match: 5. Per germline, CDR1 KGHSH and CDR2 LQKENI. There are 14 residues in the CDR3. This receptor was obtained from an adult who received the AZD1222 COVID-19 vaccine. Sequences were derived from peripheral blood, sampled 28 days after the second AZD1222 dose. The chain joins TRBV18 to TRBJ2-1; TRBD2 matches at 8 bases. The CDR3 bases are TGTGCCAGCTCAGTTGTTAGCGGGGACAATGAGCAGTTCTTC. Amino acids: CASSVVSGDNEQFF.